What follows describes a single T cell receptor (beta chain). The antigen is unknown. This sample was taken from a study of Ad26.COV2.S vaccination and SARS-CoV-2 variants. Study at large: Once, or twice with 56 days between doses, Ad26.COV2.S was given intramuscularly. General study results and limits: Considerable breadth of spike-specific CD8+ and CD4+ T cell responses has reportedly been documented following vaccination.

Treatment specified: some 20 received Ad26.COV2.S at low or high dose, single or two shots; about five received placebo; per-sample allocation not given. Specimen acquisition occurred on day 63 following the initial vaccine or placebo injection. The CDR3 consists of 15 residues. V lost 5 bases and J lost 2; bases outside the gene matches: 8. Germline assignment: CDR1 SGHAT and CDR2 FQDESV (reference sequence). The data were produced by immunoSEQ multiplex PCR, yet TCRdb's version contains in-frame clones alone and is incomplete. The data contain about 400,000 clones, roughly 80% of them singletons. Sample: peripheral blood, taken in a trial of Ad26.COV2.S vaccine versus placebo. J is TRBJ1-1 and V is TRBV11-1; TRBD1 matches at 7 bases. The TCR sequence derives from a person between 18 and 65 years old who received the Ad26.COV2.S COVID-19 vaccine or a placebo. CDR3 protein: CASSRRKGANTEAFF. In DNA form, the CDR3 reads TGTGCCAGCAGCCGCAGAAAGGGGGCTAACACTGAAGCTTTCTTT.